This passage covers 9 T cell receptor beta chains from one sample sequenced in a study of vaccination effects on CD4 cells after COVID-19. Sequencing was performed with immunoSEQ multiplex PCR; in TCRdb, only in-frame clones are kept and a portion is missing. This sample has 70,000 to 95,000 clones, with under 80% found just once. Before sequencing took place, the ViraFEST assay used viral peptide pools to expand antigen-specific CD4+ T cells. Culturing for 10 to 11 days preceded CD4+ T cell isolation. As their vaccination, participants received two doses of either BNT162b2 or mRNA-1273. Antigens of these TCRs are unknown. Sequencing used CD4+ T cells from PBMCs cultured with HCoV-OC43 spike peptides, obtained after COVID-19 vaccination. Documented subset: HCoV-OC43 spike overlapping peptide pool stimulation. The source of these receptors is a human donor who received a COVID-19 vaccine.

The rearrangement uses TRBV14 and TRBJ2-1, with 11 bases fitting TRBD1. The V gene end was trimmed by 8 bases and the J gene end by 6 bases; junction bases not matched to a gene: 9. CDR1 and CDR2 (germline): SGHDN, FVKESK. The CDR3 runs to 15 residues. The CDR3: CASRNGQGAVNEQFF. The CDR3 nucleotides are TGTGCCAGCCGAAACGGACAGGGGGCCGTCAATGAGCAGTTCTTC.

This clone was detected only a few times. V usage is TRBV15 and J usage is TRBJ2-7, with TRBD1 identical over 7 bases. There are 14 residues in the CDR3. The trim removed 4 bases at V and 3 bases at J, leaving 6 bases unmatched. CDR1 is LNHNV, CDR2 YYDKDF, per germline (reference sequence). CDR3 bases: TGTGCCACCAGCATCGGGACAGACGACTACGAGCAGTACGTC. Its translation: CATSIGTDDYEQYV.

V and J are TRBV7-9 and TRBJ1-1, with D perhaps TRBD1 (5 bases). The CDR3 is 14 residues long. From germline, CDR1 is SEHNR and CDR2 FQNEAQ (reference sequence). V was trimmed by 7 bases and J by 11 bases, leaving 23 bases between them. CDR3 bases: TGTGCCAGCACCCAGGGCGGGCCTGTCAGAGAGGCTTTCTTT. Protein sequence: CASTQGGPVREAFF.

V is TRBV10-3 and J is TRBJ1-5; perhaps TRBD1 as D (6 bases). The CDR3 totals 14 residues. Trimming took off 3 bases at V and 5 bases at J, with 11 bases between the two ends. The V gene's germline CDR1 is ENHRY and CDR2 SYGVKD. CDR3: CAISDVQGDQPQHF. In nucleotides, the CDR3 is TGTGCCATCAGTGATGTACAGGGCGATCAGCCCCAGCATTTT.

J is TRBJ1-5 and V is TRBV4-1; D remains ambiguous. The ends were cut back, 1 base at V and 3 bases at J, with 10 bases in the middle. Germline lookup yields CDR1 MGHRA and CDR2 YSYEKL. The CDR3 is 15 amino acids. This CDR3 is CASSQGRGVNQPQHF. In nucleotides, the CDR3 is TGCGCCAGCAGCCAAGGTCGGGGAGTCAATCAGCCCCAGCATTTT.

The rearrangement joins TRBV9 to TRBJ2-5; D possibly uses TRBD1 or TRBD2 (5 bases each). The CDR3 is made up of 14 amino acids. Trimming cost V 0 bases and J 2 bases, with 8 bases left between them. Germline V gene lookup returns CDR1 SGDLS and CDR2 YYNGEE. The CDR3, as DNA: TGTGCCAGCAGCGTAGGGGACCATCAAGAGACCCAGTACTTC. Translation: CASSVGDHQETQYF. The full variable domain, its missing parts supplied by reference TRBV9 and TRBJ2-5, is DSGVTQTPKHLITATGQRVTLRCSPRSGDLSVYWYQQSLDQGLQFLIQYYNGEERAKGNILERFSAQQFPDLHSELNLSSLELGDSALYFCASSVGDHQETQYFGPGTRLLVL.

The chain recombines TRBV5-8 with TRBJ1-6, with D unresolved. The V end was cut by 4 bases, the J end by 6 bases, with 14 bases between. In germline, CDR1 is SGHTS, CDR2 YDEGEE. The CDR3 sequence is 15 residues long. CDR3 in amino acids: CASSQLRAVNSPLHF. CDR3 in DNA: TGTGCCAGCAGCCAACTTCGGGCCGTTAATTCACCCCTCCACTTT.

This chain joins TRBV11-3 and TRBJ1-5; D is ambiguous. CDR1 SGHNT and CDR2 YENEEA come from the germline V gene. The CDR3 has 11 amino acids. V shed 7 bases and J shed 9 bases, with 10 bases lying between them. CDR3 amino acids: CASIILWPQHF. The CDR3 DNA reads TGTGCCAGCATTATCCTATGGCCCCAGCATTTT.

The rearrangement links TRBV6-5 to TRBJ2-5, with D perhaps being TRBD1 or TRBD2 (6 bases each). The CDR3 has 14 amino acids. Germline loops: CDR1 MNHEY, CDR2 SVGAGI. The V end lost 5 bases, the J end lost 7 bases, and 17 bases lay between the germline ends. The CDR3: CASSPHRGPGTQYF. The CDR3 DNA is TGTGCCAGCAGTCCCCACCGGGGGCCGGGGACCCAGTACTTC.